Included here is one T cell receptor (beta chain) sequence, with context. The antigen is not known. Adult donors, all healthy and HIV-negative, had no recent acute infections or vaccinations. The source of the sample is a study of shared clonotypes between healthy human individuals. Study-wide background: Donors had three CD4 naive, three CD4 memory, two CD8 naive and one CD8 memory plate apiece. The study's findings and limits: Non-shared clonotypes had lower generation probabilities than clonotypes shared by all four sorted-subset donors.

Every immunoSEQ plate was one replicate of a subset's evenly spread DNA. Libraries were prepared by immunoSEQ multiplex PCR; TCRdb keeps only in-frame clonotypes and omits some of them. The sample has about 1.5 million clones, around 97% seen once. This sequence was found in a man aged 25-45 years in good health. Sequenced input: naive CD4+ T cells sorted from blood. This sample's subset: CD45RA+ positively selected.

CDR3 region: CASRNRGYSYEQYF. As DNA, the CDR3 is TGTGCCAGCAGGAACAGGGGATACTCCTACGAGCAGTACTTC. The chain is built from TRBV6-5 and TRBJ2-7; 7 nucleotides match TRBD1. There are 14 residues in the CDR3. J gave up 0 bases and V 6 bases, and 5 bases lay outside the gene matches. In germline, CDR1 is MNHEY, CDR2 SVGAGI.